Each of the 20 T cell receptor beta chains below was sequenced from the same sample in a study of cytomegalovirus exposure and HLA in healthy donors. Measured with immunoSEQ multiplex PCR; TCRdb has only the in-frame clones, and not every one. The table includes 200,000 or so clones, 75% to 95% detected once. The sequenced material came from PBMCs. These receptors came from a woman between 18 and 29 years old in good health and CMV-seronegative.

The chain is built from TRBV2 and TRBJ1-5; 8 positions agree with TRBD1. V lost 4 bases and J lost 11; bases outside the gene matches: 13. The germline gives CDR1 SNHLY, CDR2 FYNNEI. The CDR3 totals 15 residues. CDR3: CASSAPGTGLIAQHF. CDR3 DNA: TGTGCCAGCAGTGCCCCCGGGACAGGTCTGATAGCCCAGCATTTT.

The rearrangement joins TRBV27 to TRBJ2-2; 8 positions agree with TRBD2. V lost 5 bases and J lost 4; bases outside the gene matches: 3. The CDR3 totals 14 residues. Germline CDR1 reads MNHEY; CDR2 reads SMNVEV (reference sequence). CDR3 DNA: TGTGCCAGCAGTCCCGGACTAGCCACCGGGGAGCTGTTTTTT. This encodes CASSPGLATGELFF.

CDR3 nucleotides: TGTGCCAGCAGTGATGCATGGACAGGGGAAGAGACCCAGTACTTC. Translated: CASSDAWTGEETQYF. This sequence joins TRBV2 and TRBJ2-5; 9 bases map to TRBD1. The CDR3 runs 15 residues. V dropped 3 bases and J dropped 3; count of bases not matched to a gene: 5. Germline assignment: CDR1 SNHLY and CDR2 FYNNEI.

The CDR3: CASSLDLRGSYTEAFF. CDR3 coding DNA: TGTGCCAGCAGCTTAGATCTACGGGGGTCTTACACTGAAGCTTTCTTT. J is TRBJ1-1 and V is TRBV11-2; D is possibly TRBD1 (5 bases). The CDR3 has 16 amino acids. Germline CDR1 is SGHAT and CDR2 is FQNNGV. Trimming took 0 bases from V and 3 from J, leaving 14 bases between them.

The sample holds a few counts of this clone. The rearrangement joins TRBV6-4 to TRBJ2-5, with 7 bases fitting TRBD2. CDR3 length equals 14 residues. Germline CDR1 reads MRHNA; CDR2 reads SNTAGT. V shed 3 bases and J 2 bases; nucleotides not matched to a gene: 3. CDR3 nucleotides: TGTGCCAGCAGTGATTCGGGGGGACAAGAGACCCAGTACTTC. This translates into CASSDSGGQETQYF.

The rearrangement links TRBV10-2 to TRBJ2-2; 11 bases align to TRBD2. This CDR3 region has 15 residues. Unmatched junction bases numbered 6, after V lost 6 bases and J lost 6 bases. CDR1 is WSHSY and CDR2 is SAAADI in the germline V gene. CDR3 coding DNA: TGCGCCAGCAGGGTTTTTAGCGGGAGGGCCGGGGAGCTGTTTTTT. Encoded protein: CASRVFSGRAGELFF.

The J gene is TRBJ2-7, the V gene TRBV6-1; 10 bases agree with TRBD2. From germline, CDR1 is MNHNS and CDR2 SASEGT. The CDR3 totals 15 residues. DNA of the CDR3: TGTGCATGGGTTAGCGGGAGGAAAGGACGCTACGAGCAGTACTTC. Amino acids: CAWVSGRKGRYEQYF.

CDR3 loop: CASSLYLAGVSSYEQYF. The CDR3 coding sequence is TGTGCCAGCAGCTTGTACCTAGCGGGAGTATCCTCCTACGAGCAGTACTTC. This chain links TRBV13 with TRBJ2-7; 10 bases are shared with TRBD2. Looked up from germline, CDR1 is PRHDT and CDR2 is FYEKMQ (reference sequence). The CDR3 is 17 amino acids. The trim removed 3 bases at V and 0 bases at J, leaving 8 bases unmatched.

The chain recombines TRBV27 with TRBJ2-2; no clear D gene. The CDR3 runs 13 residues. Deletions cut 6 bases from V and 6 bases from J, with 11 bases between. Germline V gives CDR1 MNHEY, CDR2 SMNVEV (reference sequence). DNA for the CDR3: TGTGCCAGCAGGAGCCTGAGTGCCGGGGAGCTGTTTTTT. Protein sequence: CASRSLSAGELFF.

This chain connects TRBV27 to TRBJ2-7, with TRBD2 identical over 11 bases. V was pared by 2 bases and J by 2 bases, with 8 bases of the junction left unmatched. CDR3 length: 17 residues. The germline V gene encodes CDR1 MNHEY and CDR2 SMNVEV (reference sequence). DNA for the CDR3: TGTGCCAGCAGTTTAGGTGGAGGTAGCGGGAGGGCCTACGAGCAGTACTTC. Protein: CASSLGGGSGRAYEQYF.

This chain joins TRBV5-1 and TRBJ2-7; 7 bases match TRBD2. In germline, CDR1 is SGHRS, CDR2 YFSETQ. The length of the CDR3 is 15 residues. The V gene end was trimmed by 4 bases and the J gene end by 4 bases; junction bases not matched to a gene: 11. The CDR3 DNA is TGCGCCAGCAGCATCCTTAGCGGGCCTAGTTACGAGCAGTACTTC. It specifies CASSILSGPSYEQYF.

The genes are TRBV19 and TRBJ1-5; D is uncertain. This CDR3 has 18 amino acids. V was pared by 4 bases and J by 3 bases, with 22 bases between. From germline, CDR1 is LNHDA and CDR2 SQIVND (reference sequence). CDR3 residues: CASSTPWRESGYNQPQHF. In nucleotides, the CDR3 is TGTGCCAGTAGTACCCCCTGGCGGGAATCCGGGTACAATCAGCCCCAGCATTTT.

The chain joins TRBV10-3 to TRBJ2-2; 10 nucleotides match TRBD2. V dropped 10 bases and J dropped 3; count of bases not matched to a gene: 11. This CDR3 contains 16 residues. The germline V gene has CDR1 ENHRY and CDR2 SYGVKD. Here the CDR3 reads CATTSGVSQHTGELFF. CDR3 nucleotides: TGTGCCACAACTAGCGGGGTGTCCCAACACACCGGGGAGCTGTTTTTT.

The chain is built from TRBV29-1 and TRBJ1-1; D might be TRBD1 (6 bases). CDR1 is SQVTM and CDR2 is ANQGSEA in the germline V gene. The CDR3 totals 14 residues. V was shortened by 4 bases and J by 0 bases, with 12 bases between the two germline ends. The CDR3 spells CSVVRTAMNTEAFF. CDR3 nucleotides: TGCAGCGTTGTAAGGACAGCCATGAACACTGAAGCTTTCTTT. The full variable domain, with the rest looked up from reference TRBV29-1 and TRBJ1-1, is SAVISQKPSRDICQRGTSLTIQCQVDSQVTMMFWYRQQPGQSLTLIATANQGSEATYESGFVIDKFPISRPNLTFSTLTVSNMSPEDSSIYLCSVVRTAMNTEAFFGQGTRLTVV.

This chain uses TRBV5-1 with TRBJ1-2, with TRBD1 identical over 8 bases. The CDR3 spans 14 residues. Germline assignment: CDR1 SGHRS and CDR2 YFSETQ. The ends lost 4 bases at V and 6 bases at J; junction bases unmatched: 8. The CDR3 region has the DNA TGCGCCAGCAGCACCTGGACAGGGAATGATGGCTACACCTTC. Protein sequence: CASSTWTGNDGYTF.

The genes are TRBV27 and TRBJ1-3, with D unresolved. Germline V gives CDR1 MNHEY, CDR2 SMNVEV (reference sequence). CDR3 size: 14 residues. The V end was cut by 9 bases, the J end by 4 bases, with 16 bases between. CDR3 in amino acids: CASGEGGWGNTIYF. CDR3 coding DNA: TGTGCCAGTGGGGAGGGTGGCTGGGGAAACACCATATATTTT.

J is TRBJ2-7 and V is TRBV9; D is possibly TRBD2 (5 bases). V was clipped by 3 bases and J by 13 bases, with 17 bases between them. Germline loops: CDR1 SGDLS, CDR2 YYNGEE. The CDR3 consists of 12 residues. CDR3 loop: CASSAWRPSVYF. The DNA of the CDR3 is TGTGCCAGCAGCGCATGGAGGCCGTCCGTATACTTC.

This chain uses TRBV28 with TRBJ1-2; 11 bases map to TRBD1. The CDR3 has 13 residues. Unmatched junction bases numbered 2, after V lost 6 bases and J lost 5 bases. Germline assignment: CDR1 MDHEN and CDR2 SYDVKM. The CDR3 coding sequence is TGTGCCAGCAGGGGGACAGGGGGTTATGGCTACACCTTC. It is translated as CASRGTGGYGYTF.

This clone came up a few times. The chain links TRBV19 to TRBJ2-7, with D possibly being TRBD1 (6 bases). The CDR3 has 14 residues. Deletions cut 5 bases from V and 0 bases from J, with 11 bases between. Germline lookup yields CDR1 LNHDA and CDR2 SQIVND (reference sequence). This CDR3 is CASSPGHLSYEQYF. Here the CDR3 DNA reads TGTGCCAGTAGTCCGGGACACCTCTCCTACGAGCAGTACTTC.

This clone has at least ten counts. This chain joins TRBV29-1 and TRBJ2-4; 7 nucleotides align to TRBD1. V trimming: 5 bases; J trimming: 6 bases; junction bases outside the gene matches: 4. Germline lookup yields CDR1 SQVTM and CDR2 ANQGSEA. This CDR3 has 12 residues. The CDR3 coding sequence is TGCAGCGTTAAGACAGGGCCAAACATTCAGTACTTC. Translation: CSVKTGPNIQYF. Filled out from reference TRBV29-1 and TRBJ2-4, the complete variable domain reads SAVISQKPSRDICQRGTSLTIQCQVDSQVTMMFWYRQQPGQSLTLIATANQGSEATYESGFVIDKFPISRPNLTFSTLTVSNMSPEDSSIYLCSVKTGPNIQYFGAGTRLSVL.